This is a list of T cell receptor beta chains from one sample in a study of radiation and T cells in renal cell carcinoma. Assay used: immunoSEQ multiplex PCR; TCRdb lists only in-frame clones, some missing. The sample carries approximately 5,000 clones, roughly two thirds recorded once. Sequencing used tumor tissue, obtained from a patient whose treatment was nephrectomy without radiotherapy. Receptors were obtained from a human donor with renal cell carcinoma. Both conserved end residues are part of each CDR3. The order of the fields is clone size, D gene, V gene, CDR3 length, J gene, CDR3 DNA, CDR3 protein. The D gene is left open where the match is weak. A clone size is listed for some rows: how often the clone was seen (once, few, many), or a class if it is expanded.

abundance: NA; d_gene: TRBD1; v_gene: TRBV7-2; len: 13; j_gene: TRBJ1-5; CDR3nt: TGTGCCAGCAGCCGTGACAGGGATCAGCCCCAGCATTTT; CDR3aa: CASSRDRDQPQHF
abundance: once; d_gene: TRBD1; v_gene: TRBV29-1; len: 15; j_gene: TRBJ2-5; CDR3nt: TGCAGCGGCACCAGGACAGGGGGCGTACAAGAGACCCAGTACTTC; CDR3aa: CSGTRTGGVQETQYF
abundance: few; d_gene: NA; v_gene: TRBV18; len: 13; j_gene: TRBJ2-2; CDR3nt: TGTGCCAGCTCACCAGGGAACACCGGGGAGCTGTTTTTT; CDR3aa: CASSPGNTGELFF
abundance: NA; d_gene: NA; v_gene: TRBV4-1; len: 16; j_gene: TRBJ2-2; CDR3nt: TGCGCCAGCAGCCTAAACCCCTACCTATTTCCCGGGGAGCTGTTTTTT; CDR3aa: CASSLNPYLFPGELFF
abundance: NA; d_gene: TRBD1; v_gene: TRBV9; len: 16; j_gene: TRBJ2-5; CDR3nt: TGTGCCAGCAGCGTACAGGACAGGGGGCTTCAAGAGACCCAGTACTTC; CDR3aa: CASSVQDRGLQETQYF
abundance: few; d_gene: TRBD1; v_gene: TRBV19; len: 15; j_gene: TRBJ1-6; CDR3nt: TGTGCCAGTAGTATTAGCTGGCAGGGGGCGTCACCCCTCCACTTT; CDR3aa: CASSISWQGASPLHF
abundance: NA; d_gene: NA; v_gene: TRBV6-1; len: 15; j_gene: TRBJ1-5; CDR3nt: TGTGCCAGCAGTGGAAAGGCAGATAGCAATCAGCCCCAGCATTTT; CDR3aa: CASSGKADSNQPQHF
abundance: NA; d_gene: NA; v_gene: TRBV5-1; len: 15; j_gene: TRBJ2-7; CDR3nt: TGCGCCAGCAGCTTTGATTCGGAGGGGTTCTACGAGCAGTACTTC; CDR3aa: CASSFDSEGFYEQYF
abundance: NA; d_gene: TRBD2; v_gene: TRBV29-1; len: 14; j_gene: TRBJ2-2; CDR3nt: TGCAGCGTTACCGGGACTAGCGACCACGGGGAGCTGTTTTTT; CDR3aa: CSVTGTSDHGELFF
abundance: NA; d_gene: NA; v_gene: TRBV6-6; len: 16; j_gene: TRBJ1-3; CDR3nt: TGTGCCAGCAGTTACCAGAGGACATCCTCTGGAAACACCATATATTTT; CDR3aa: CASSYQRTSSGNTIYF
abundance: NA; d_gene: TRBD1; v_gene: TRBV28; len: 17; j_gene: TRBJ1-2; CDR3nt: TGTGCCAGCAGTTCCCTCGGACAGGGGGTAGTTTATTATGGCTACACCTTC; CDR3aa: CASSSLGQGVVYYGYTF
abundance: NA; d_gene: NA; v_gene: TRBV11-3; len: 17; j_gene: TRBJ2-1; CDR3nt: TGTGCCAGCAGCTTAGATAGGGGGGCGAGCTCCTACAATGAGCAGTTCTTC; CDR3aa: CASSLDRGASSYNEQFF
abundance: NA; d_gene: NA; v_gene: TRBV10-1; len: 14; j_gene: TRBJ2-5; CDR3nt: TGCGCCACTGAGGGGCAGTCGTACCAAGAGACCCAGTACTTC; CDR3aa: CATEGQSYQETQYF
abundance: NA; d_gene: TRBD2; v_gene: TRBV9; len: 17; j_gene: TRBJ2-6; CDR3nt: TGTGCCAGCAGCGATGGACTAGCGGGAGGTGGGGCCAACGTCCTGACTTTC; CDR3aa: CASSDGLAGGGANVLTF
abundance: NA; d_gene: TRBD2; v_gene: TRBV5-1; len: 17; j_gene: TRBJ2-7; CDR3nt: TGCGCCAGCAGCTTCACTACCGCACTAGCGGGAGGTCTCGAGCAGTACTTC; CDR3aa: CASSFTTALAGGLEQYF
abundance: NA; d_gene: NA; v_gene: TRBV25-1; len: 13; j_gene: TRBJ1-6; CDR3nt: TGTGCCAGCAGTGAATCATGGGATTCACCCCTCCACTTT; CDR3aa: CASSESWDSPLHF
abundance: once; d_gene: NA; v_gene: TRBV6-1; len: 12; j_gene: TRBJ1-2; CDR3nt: TGTGCCAGCAGAGGGACCGTCTGGGGCTACACCTTC; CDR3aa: CASRGTVWGYTF
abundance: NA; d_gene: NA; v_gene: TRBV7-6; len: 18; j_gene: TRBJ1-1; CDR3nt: TGTGCCAGCAGCTTAGTAGCGGGAAGGGGGATTGCGAACACTGAAGCTTTCTTT; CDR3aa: CASSLVAGRGIANTEAFF